This T cell receptor beta chain was documented in a study of monozygotic twins with inflammatory bowel disease. Study outcomes and limitations: IBD patients had lower TCRbeta diversity (inverse Simpson) than healthy co-twins.

On this clonotype itself: No antigen is known for it.

Germline loops: CDR1 MNHNS, CDR2 SASEGT. CDR3 length: 15 amino acids. One entry per CDR3 protein, without DNA, is what TCRdb gives after re-calling the 5' RACE reads. The sample table includes approximately 160,000 distinct CDR3 sequences. Input material: blood. This receptor was obtained from a human donor with ulcerative colitis or Crohn's disease, or a healthy co-twin of an affected twin (not recorded which). The chain couples TRBV6-1 to TRBJ2-7; TCRdb picks TRBD1, but there is no DNA to check that call. The CDR3 loop is CASSPPGRGSYEQYF.